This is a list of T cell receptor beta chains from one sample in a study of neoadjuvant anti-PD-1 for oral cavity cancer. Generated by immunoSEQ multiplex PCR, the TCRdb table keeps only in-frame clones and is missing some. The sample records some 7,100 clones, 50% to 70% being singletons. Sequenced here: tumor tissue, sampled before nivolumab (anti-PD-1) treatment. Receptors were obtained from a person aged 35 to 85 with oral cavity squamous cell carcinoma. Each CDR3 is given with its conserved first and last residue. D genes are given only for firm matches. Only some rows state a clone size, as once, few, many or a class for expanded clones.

cdr3_nt: TGTGCCAGCAGTGATCGGACAGGGAGCAATGAGCAGTTCTTC
cdr3_aa: CASSDRTGSNEQFF
d_call: TRBD1
j_call: TRBJ2-1
v_call: TRBV6-4
clone_size: few

cdr3_nt: TGTGCCAGCAGTTTCGAGGGGTTGGGTCAGCCCCAGCATTTT
cdr3_aa: CASSFEGLGQPQHF
d_call: NA
j_call: TRBJ1-5
v_call: TRBV6-1
clone_size: few

cdr3_nt: TGTGCCAGCAGCTTGGGGACCACAGATACGCAGTATTTT
cdr3_aa: CASSLGTTDTQYF
d_call: NA
j_call: TRBJ2-3
v_call: TRBV5-4
clone_size: NA

cdr3_nt: TGTGCCAGCAGTGAACCTTTCGGGACAGCCTCCTACGAGCAGTACTTC
cdr3_aa: CASSEPFGTASYEQYF
d_call: TRBD1
j_call: TRBJ2-7
v_call: TRBV6-1
clone_size: few

cdr3_nt: TGTGCCAGCAGTCCTCGGGAAAGGGGCTACACCTTC
cdr3_aa: CASSPRERGYTF
d_call: NA
j_call: TRBJ1-2
v_call: TRBV6-6
clone_size: NA

cdr3_nt: TGTGCCACCAGCAGAGCCCAGGGCAGGTATTGGAACACTGAAGCTTTCTTT
cdr3_aa: CATSRAQGRYWNTEAFF
d_call: NA
j_call: TRBJ1-1
v_call: TRBV15
clone_size: NA

cdr3_nt: TGTGCCAGCAGCTTTTATGGACAGGGAACTGGAAACACCATATATTTT
cdr3_aa: CASSFYGQGTGNTIYF
d_call: TRBD1
j_call: TRBJ1-3
v_call: TRBV7-9
clone_size: NA

cdr3_nt: TGTGCCAGCAGCGTAGGCTCAGGGGAACAGGCCGGGGAGCTGTTTTTT
cdr3_aa: CASSVGSGEQAGELFF
d_call: NA
j_call: TRBJ2-2
v_call: TRBV9
clone_size: NA

cdr3_nt: TGTGCCGGATCTAGGGAGACCGGGGAGCTGTTTTTT
cdr3_aa: CAGSRETGELFF
d_call: NA
j_call: TRBJ2-2
v_call: TRBV5-4
clone_size: once

cdr3_nt: TGTGCCAGCAGCCCGGGACAGGCCGTCCTCTTTATACCCTTC
cdr3_aa: CASSPGQAVLFIPF
d_call: TRBD1
j_call: TRBJ2-7
v_call: TRBV6-1
clone_size: NA

cdr3_nt: TGTGCCAGCAGCTCCCTAGCAGTCTACGGGGAGCTGTTTTTT
cdr3_aa: CASSSLAVYGELFF
d_call: NA
j_call: TRBJ2-2
v_call: TRBV7-9
clone_size: NA

cdr3_nt: TGTGCCAGCAGCCAAGATAAGGGGACTAGAACAGATACGCAGTATTTT
cdr3_aa: CASSQDKGTRTDTQYF
d_call: TRBD2
j_call: TRBJ2-3
v_call: TRBV14
clone_size: NA

cdr3_nt: TGTGCCAGCAACTCAGTTTTGGTGGGCAATCAGCCCCAGCATTTT
cdr3_aa: CASNSVLVGNQPQHF
d_call: NA
j_call: TRBJ1-5
v_call: TRBV6-6
clone_size: few

cdr3_nt: TGTGCCAGCAGCCAGGCAGGGGCGAACACTGAAGCTTTCTTT
cdr3_aa: CASSQAGANTEAFF
d_call: NA
j_call: TRBJ1-1
v_call: TRBV5-4
clone_size: few

cdr3_nt: TGCGCCAGCAGCCCTAGCGGAAACACCGGGGAGCTGTTTTTT
cdr3_aa: CASSPSGNTGELFF
d_call: TRBD2
j_call: TRBJ2-2
v_call: TRBV5-1
clone_size: NA

cdr3_nt: TGTGCCAGCAGTGACACAGTAGGGGATACGCAGTATTTT
cdr3_aa: CASSDTVGDTQYF
d_call: NA
j_call: TRBJ2-3
v_call: TRBV25-1
clone_size: NA

cdr3_nt: TGTGCCAGCAGTGACTTGGCAGGGCAGGGGAATCAGCCCCAGCATTTT
cdr3_aa: CASSDLAGQGNQPQHF
d_call: NA
j_call: TRBJ1-5
v_call: TRBV6-1
clone_size: NA

cdr3_nt: TGTGCCAGCTCACCAGACCCTCAATGGGATGGCTACACCTTC
cdr3_aa: CASSPDPQWDGYTF
d_call: NA
j_call: TRBJ1-2
v_call: TRBV18
clone_size: NA

cdr3_nt: TGCGCCAGCAGCTTTGGACGGAGTAACACAGATACGCAGTATTTT
cdr3_aa: CASSFGRSNTDTQYF
d_call: NA
j_call: TRBJ2-3
v_call: TRBV5-1
clone_size: NA

cdr3_nt: TGCGCCAGCAGCCAACAGGGGGCCGGGGAGCTGTTTTTT
cdr3_aa: CASSQQGAGELFF
d_call: TRBD1
j_call: TRBJ2-2
v_call: TRBV5-1
clone_size: NA

cdr3_nt: TGTGCCAGCAGCTTAAATGAAAGGGGCTACACCTTC
cdr3_aa: CASSLNERGYTF
d_call: NA
j_call: TRBJ1-2
v_call: TRBV7-9
clone_size: NA

cdr3_nt: TGTGCCAGCTCACCACGGACAGGGGTCTATAATTCACCCCTCCACTTT
cdr3_aa: CASSPRTGVYNSPLHF
d_call: TRBD1
j_call: TRBJ1-6
v_call: TRBV18
clone_size: few

cdr3_nt: TGTGCCAGCTCACCAGGGGACAGGAACACTGAAGCTTTCTTT
cdr3_aa: CASSPGDRNTEAFF
d_call: TRBD1
j_call: TRBJ1-1
v_call: TRBV18
clone_size: few